A selection of T cell receptor beta chains follows, all from one sample in a study of molecular identifiers for immune sequencing clone quantification. TCRdb ran MiXCR on the PCR reads and lists one entry per CDR3 protein. The sample lists tens of thousands of distinct CDR3 sequences, around a quarter seen once, with approximately 0.78% in the top ten. The specimen was naive CD8+ T cells from blood, with Jurkat cell RNA spiked in. These receptors were collected from a human donor in good health. Some libraries in this study had Jurkat cell RNA spiked in. Both conserved end residues are part of each CDR3. A D gene is named only where the DNA matches it firmly. Clone size, where shown, is once, few, many, or a class for clones that have expanded.

V gene: TRBV29-1; J gene: TRBJ2-1; clone size: many; D gene: TRBD2; CDR3 DNA: TGCAGCGTTGATGGGACTAGCGGGGCCAGCTCCTACAATGAGCAGTTCTTC; CDR3 protein: CSVDGTSGASSYNEQFF
V gene: TRBV4-1; J gene: TRBJ2-7; clone size: .; D gene: TRBD2; CDR3 DNA: TGCGCCAGCAGCCCGCAGACTAGCGGGGGATACGAGCAGTACTTC; CDR3 protein: CASSPQTSGGYEQYF
V gene: TRBV4-2; J gene: TRBJ1-1; clone size: .; D gene: .; CDR3 DNA: TGTGCCAGCAGCCAGACAGTCATGAACACTGAAGCTTTCTTT; CDR3 protein: CASSQTVMNTEAFF
V gene: TRBV7-2; J gene: TRBJ1-4; clone size: .; D gene: TRBD1; CDR3 DNA: TGTGCCAGCAGTTTCGGACAGGGGGCCTTGTCAACTAATGAAAAACTGTTTTTT; CDR3 protein: CASSFGQGALSTNEKLFF
V gene: TRBV7-9; J gene: TRBJ2-7; clone size: .; D gene: .; CDR3 DNA: TGTGCCAGCAGCCCTCGGAGAAACCACGAGCAGTACTTC; CDR3 protein: CASSPRRNHEQYF
V gene: TRBV30; J gene: TRBJ1-1; clone size: .; D gene: .; CDR3 DNA: TGTGCCTGGGGTTGGGGTCGAATGGGCCGGACTGAAGCTTTCTTT; CDR3 protein: CAWGWGRMGRTEAFF
V gene: TRBV6-5; J gene: TRBJ2-7; clone size: few; D gene: .; CDR3 DNA: TGTGCCACCTGGACACCGACCTACGAGCAGTACTTC; CDR3 protein: CATWTPTYEQYF
V gene: TRBV24-1; J gene: TRBJ2-2; clone size: once; D gene: .; CDR3 DNA: TGTGCCACCAGTGATTTGAGGACAGATCTCACCGGGGGGCTGTTTTTT; CDR3 protein: CATSDLRTDLTGGLFF
V gene: TRBV12-3/TRBV12-4; J gene: TRBJ2-5; clone size: once; D gene: .; CDR3 DNA: TGTGCCAGCAGTTTAGCGGGGGAAGAGACCCTGTACTTC; CDR3 protein: CASSLAGEETLYF
V gene: TRBV10-3; J gene: TRBJ2-7; clone size: .; D gene: .; CDR3 DNA: TGTGCCATCAGTGAGCAACGGCTCTCCTACGAGCAGTACTTC; CDR3 protein: CAISEQRLSYEQYF
V gene: TRBV9; J gene: TRBJ1-1; clone size: .; D gene: .; CDR3 DNA: TGTGCCAGCACCCTTTTTGATTGGAGCACTGAAGCTTTCTTT; CDR3 protein: CASTLFDWSTEAFF
V gene: TRBV6-2/TRBV6-3; J gene: TRBJ1-2; clone size: .; D gene: .; CDR3 DNA: TGTGCCAGCAGTTACCCACCTGACAGTATCGGTGGCTATGGCTACACCTTC; CDR3 protein: CASSYPPDSIGGYGYTF
V gene: TRBV29-1; J gene: TRBJ2-3; clone size: medium-sized; D gene: .; CDR3 DNA: TGCAGCTCGGGGGGCACAGATACGCAGTATTTT; CDR3 protein: CSSGGTDTQYF
V gene: TRBV4-3; J gene: TRBJ2-2; clone size: many; D gene: .; CDR3 DNA: TGCGCCAGCAGCCAAGATACTGTCACCGGGGAGCTGTTTTTT; CDR3 protein: CASSQDTVTGELFF
V gene: TRBV29-1; J gene: TRBJ1-4; clone size: few; D gene: TRBD1; CDR3 DNA: TGCAGCGTCCAACGGACAGGGGAGAAACATGAAAAACTGTTTTTT; CDR3 protein: CSVQRTGEKHEKLFF
V gene: TRBV4-3; J gene: TRBJ2-2; clone size: .; D gene: TRBD1; CDR3 DNA: TGCGCCAGCAGCCAAGGGACAGGAAACACCGGGGAGCTGTTTTTT; CDR3 protein: CASSQGTGNTGELFF
V gene: TRBV4-3; J gene: TRBJ2-1; clone size: .; D gene: .; CDR3 DNA: TGCGCCAGCAGCCAAGACTGGAAAACGTACAATGAGCAGTTCTTC; CDR3 protein: CASSQDWKTYNEQFF
V gene: TRBV7-9; J gene: TRBJ2-3; clone size: many; D gene: .; CDR3 DNA: TGTGCCAGCAGCTTAGGGTTCGGAGCGGATACGCAGTATTTT; CDR3 protein: CASSLGFGADTQYF
V gene: TRBV6-4; J gene: TRBJ2-1; clone size: .; D gene: TRBD2; CDR3 DNA: TGTGCCAACGGAAAAGAGCGGGAGAGGTCCAATGAGCAGTTCTTC; CDR3 protein: CANGKERERSNEQFF
V gene: TRBV6-1; J gene: TRBJ1-1; clone size: few; D gene: .; CDR3 DNA: TGTGCCAGCAGTGAAGTTATCACTGAAGCTTTCTTT; CDR3 protein: CASSEVITEAFF
V gene: TRBV29-1; J gene: TRBJ2-1; clone size: few; D gene: TRBD2; CDR3 DNA: TGCAGCGTGCCCAGGCTAGCGGGGACTTTGCATGAGCAGTTCTTC; CDR3 protein: CSVPRLAGTLHEQFF
V gene: TRBV5-4; J gene: TRBJ2-4; clone size: few; D gene: .; CDR3 DNA: TGTGCCAGCAGCTTGATGGGTAGCCTTCCCCATCAGTACTTC; CDR3 protein: CASSLMGSLPHQYF
V gene: TRBV29-1; J gene: TRBJ2-3; clone size: many; D gene: TRBD1; CDR3 DNA: TGCAGCGTTGAAGACTCAAAGACAGGGGGTGCAGGAGATACGCAGTATTTT; CDR3 protein: CSVEDSKTGGAGDTQYF
V gene: TRBV5-1; J gene: TRBJ1-4; clone size: .; D gene: .; CDR3 DNA: TGCGCCAGCAGCCCCTACAGGGCTTCTAATGAAAAACTGTTTTTT; CDR3 protein: CASSPYRASNEKLFF
V gene: TRBV6-6; J gene: TRBJ1-1; clone size: .; D gene: .; CDR3 DNA: TGTGCCAGCGCATTCAGCAGGGGCATGAACACTGAAGCTTTCTTT; CDR3 protein: CASAFSRGMNTEAFF
V gene: TRBV20-1; J gene: TRBJ2-3; clone size: .; D gene: TRBD2; CDR3 DNA: TGCAGTGCTAGAGGCCGGACTAGCGGGGAGATAAACACAGATACGCAGTATTTT; CDR3 protein: CSARGRTSGEINTDTQYF
V gene: TRBV7-9; J gene: TRBJ2-5; clone size: few; D gene: .; CDR3 DNA: TGTGCCAGCAGCTTCCCTGAGACCGGGACATGGGTGATAGAGACCCAGTACTTC; CDR3 protein: CASSFPETGTWVIETQYF
V gene: TRBV14; J gene: TRBJ2-7; clone size: few; D gene: .; CDR3 DNA: TGTGCCAGCAGCCAAGGCGGGACCTACGAGCAGTACTTC; CDR3 protein: CASSQGGTYEQYF